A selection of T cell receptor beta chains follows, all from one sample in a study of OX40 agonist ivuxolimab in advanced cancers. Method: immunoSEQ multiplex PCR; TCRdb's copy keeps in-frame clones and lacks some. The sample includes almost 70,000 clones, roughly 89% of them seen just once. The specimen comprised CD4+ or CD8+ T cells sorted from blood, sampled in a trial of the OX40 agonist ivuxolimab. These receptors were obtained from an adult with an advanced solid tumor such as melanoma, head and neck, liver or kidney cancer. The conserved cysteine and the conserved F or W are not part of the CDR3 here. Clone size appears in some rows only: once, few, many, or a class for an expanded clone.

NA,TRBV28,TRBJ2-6,ATQGGAGANVLT
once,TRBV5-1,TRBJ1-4,ASSLDRATNEKLF
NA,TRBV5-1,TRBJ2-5,ASSSQTGDQETQY
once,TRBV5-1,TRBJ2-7,ASREPGAEQY
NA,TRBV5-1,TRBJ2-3,ASSLATRIATASTDTQY
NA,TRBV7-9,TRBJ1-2,ASSLESRVT
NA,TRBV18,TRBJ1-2,ASSQGPPGGGYT
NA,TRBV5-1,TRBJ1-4,ASSAESGGGEKLF
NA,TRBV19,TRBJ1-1,ASSKPGLYTEAF
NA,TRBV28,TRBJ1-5,ASSLPGQGNQPQH
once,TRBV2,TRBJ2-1,ASSGSGRLEQF
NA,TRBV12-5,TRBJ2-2,ASGFIPTSVDYTGELF
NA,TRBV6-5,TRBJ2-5,ASSYEGRETQY
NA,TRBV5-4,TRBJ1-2,ASSPSAGGWNYGYT
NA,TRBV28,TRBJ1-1,ASSFSSLTGGFAEAF
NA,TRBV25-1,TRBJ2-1,ASSSLETGVTGEQF
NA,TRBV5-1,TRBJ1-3,ASSVGGGTIY
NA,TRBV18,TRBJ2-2,ASSPGLAGMNTGELF
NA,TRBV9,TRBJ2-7,ASSGTGVNEQY
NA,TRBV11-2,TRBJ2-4,ASTERASNIQY
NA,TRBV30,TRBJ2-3,AWSSGSRINTDTQY
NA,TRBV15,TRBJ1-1,ATSIRSTGATEAF
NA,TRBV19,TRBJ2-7,ASRDPGLREQY
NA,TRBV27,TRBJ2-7,ASSLRLSRPLTYEQY
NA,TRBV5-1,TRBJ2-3,ASSWQGSTDTQY
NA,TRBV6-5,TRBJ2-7,ASSSPTSGAREQY
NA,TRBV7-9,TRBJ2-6,ASSAVSRAGANVLT
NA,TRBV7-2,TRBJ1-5,ASSSGGGQPQH
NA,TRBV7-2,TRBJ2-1,ASSLEIAAYNEQF
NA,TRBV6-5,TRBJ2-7,ASSYSTAGRPYEQY
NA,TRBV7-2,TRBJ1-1,ASSPGPPLEAF
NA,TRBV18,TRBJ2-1,ASSPGQGAYNEQF
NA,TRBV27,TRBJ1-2,ASSLWTGAGYT
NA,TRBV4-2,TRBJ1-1,ASSQLTGEDTEAF
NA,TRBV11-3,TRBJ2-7,ASSPGQGGEQY
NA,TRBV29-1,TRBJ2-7,SVRSGVIYEQY
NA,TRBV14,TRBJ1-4,ASSQTRTGRVGKLF
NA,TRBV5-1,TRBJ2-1,ASSLGQGSYNEQF
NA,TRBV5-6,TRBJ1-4,ASNYKGVDEKLF
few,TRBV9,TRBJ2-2,ASSEGTNTGELF
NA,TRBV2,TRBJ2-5,ASSERGTDGKETQY
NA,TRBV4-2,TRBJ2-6,ASTSRRESSGANVLT
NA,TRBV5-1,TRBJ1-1,ASSLGGTGGTEAF
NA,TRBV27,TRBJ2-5,ASSLLGSGSQETQY
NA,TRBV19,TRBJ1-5,ASSFQDRSLQH
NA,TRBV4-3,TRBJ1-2,ASSQGYGYT
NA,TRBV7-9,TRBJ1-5,ASSGSGTGGGQPQH
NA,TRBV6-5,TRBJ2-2,ASSYGSGQGTGELF
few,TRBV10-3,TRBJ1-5,ASQWGLGNQPQH
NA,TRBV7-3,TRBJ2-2,ASSLRAGGNTGELF
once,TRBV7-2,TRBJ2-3,ASSPRLDADTQY
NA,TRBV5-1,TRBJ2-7,ASSLGGDRKGEQY
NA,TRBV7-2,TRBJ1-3,ASSSAGTGPGNTIY
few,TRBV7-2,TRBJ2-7,AVLRDRGYHEQY